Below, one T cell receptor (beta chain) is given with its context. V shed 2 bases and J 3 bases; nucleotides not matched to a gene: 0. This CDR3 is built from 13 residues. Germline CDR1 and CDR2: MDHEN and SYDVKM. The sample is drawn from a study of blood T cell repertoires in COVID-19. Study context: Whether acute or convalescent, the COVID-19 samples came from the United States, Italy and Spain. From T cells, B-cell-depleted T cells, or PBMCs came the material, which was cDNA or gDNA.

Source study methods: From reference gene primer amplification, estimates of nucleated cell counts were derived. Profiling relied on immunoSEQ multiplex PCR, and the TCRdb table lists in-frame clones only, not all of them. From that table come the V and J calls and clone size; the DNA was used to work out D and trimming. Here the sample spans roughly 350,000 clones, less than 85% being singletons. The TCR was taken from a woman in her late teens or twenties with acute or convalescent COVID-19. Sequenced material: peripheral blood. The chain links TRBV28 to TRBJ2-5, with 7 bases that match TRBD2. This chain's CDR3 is CASSLGGEETQYF. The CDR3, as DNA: TGTGCCAGCAGTTTAGGGGGGGAAGAGACCCAGTACTTC.